This T cell receptor (beta chain) stems from a study of STAT3 mutations in large granular lymphocyte leukemia. Study outcomes and limitations: Every T-cell large granular lymphocyte leukemia patient had at least one immunodominant TCR beta clonotype.

Details on this clone: Its antigen is still unknown.

TCRdb's copy holds only in-frame clones and misses some; the assay was immunoSEQ multiplex PCR. The sample contains more than 15,000 clones, roughly 90% of which appear only once. Germline V gene sequence: CDR1 SEHNR, CDR2 FQNEAQ (reference sequence). V lost 5 bases, J lost 4 bases, and 15 bases lay in between. CDR3 length: 16 amino acids. The sample consisted of peripheral blood mononuclear cells. This chain links TRBV7-9 with TRBJ2-6; possibly TRBD2 for D (6 bases). The receptor was derived from a man aged 55 to 70 with T-cell large granular lymphocyte leukemia. Some clones in this sample may be carry-over from other donors' samples. In DNA form, the CDR3 reads TGTGCCAGCAGCCAAGCCAGGGACTCCGGGGCCAACGTCCTGACTTTC. Translating gives CASSQARDSGANVLTF.